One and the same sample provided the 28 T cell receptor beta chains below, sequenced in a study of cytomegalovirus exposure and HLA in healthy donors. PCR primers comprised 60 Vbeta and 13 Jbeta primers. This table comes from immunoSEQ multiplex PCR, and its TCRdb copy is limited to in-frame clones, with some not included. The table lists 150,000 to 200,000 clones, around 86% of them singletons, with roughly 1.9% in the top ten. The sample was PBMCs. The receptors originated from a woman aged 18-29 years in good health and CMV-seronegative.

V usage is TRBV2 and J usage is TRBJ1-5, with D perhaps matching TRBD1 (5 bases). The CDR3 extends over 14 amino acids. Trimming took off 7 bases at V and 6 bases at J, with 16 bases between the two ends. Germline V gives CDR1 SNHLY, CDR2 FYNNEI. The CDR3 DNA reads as TGTGCCAGCAATAGGGCGGGGGACGGTCAGCCCCAGCATTTT. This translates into CASNRAGDGQPQHF. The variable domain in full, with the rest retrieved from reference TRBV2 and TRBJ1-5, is EPEVTQTPSHQVTQMGQEVILRCVPISNHLYFYWYRQILGQKVEFLVSFYNNEISEKSEIFDDQFSVERPDGSNFTLKIRSTKLEDSAMYFCASNRAGDGQPQHFGDGTRLSIL.

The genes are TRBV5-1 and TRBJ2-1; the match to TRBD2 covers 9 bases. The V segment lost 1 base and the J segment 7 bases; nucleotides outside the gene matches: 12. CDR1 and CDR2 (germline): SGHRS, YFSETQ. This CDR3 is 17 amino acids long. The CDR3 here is CASSLNLWRGGRNEQFF. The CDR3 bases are TGCGCCAGCAGCTTGAATTTGTGGCGGGGGGGCAGGAATGAGCAGTTCTTC.

Here the CDR3 reads CASSSQGLAVQGDTQYF. As DNA, the CDR3 is TGTGCCAGCAGCTCCCAGGGACTAGCGGTCCAGGGAGATACGCAGTATTTT. V gene TRBV11-2 combines with J gene TRBJ2-3; TRBD2 matches 11 bases. V was clipped by 4 bases and J by 5 bases; unmatched bases: 11. The germline gives CDR1 SGHAT, CDR2 FQNNGV. The CDR3 consists of 17 residues.

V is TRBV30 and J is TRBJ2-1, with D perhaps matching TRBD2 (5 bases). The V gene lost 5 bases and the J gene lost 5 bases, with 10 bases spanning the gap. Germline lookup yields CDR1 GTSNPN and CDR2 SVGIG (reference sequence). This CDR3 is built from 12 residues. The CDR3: CAWGPGDNEQFF. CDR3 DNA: TGTGCCTGGGGACCCGGGGACAATGAGCAGTTCTTC.

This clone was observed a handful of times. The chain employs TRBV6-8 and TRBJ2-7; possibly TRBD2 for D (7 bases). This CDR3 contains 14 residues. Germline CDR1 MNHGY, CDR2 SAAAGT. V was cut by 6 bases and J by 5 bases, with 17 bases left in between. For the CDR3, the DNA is TGTGCCAGCAGGACCCTTACAGGGACTAACGAGCAGTACTTC. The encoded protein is CASRTLTGTNEQYF.

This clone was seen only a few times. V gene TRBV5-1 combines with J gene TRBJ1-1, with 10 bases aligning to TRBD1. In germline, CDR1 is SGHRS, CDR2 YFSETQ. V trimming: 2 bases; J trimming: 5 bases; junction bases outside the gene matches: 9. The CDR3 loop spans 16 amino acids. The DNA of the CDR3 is TGCGCCAGCAGCTTTCTAGGGACAGGGGTGAGAACTGAAGCTTTCTTT. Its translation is CASSFLGTGVRTEAFF.

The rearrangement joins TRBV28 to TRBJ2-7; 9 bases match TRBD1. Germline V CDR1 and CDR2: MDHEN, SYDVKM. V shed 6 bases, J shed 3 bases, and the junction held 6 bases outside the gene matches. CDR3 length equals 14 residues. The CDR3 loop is CASSPGQGVYEQYF. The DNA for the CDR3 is TGTGCCAGCAGCCCGGGACAGGGAGTCTACGAGCAGTACTTC.

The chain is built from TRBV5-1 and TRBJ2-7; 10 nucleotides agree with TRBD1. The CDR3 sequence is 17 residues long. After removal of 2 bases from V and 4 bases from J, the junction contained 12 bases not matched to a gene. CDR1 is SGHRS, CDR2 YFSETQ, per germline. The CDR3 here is CASSFFPRQGARYEQYF. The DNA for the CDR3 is TGCGCCAGCAGCTTTTTTCCGAGACAGGGGGCGAGATACGAGCAGTACTTC.

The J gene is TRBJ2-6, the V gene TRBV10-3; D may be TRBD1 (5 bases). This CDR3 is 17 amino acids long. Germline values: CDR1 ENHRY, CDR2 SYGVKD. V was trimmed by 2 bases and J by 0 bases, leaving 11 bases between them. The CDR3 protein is CAISEMGRGSGANVLTF. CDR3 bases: TGTGCCATCAGTGAGATGGGAAGGGGCTCTGGGGCCAACGTCCTGACTTTC.

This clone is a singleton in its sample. The CDR3 coding sequence is TGTGCCAGCTCGGGCGGGATTAATCAGCCCCAGCATTTT. It translates to CASSGGINQPQHF. The chain joins TRBV18 to TRBJ1-5, with D unclear. The V end was cut by 6 bases, the J end by 4 bases, with 10 bases between. The CDR3 sequence is 13 residues long. Germline CDR1 KGHSH, CDR2 LQKENI.

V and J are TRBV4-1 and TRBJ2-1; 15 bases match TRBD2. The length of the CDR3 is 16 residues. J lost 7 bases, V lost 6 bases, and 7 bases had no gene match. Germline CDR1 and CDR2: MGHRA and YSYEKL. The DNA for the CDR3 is TGCGCCAGCAGTGGACTAGCGGGAGGGATCCAAAATGAGCAGTTCTTC. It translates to CASSGLAGGIQNEQFF.

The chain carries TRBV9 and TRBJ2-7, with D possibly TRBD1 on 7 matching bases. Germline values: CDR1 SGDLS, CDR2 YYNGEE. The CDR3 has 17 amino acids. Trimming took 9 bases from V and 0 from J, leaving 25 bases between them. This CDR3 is CATPRGRGRLGSYEQYF. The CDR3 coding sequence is TGTGCCACCCCGCGGGGCAGGGGGAGATTAGGCTCCTACGAGCAGTACTTC.

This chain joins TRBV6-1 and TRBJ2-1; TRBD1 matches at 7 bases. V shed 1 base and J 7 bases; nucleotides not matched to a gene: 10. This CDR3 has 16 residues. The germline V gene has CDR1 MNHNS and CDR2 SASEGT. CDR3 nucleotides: TGTGCCAGCAGTGAAGTCGGGCAGGGGGTCGGGAATGAGCAGTTCTTC. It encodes CASSEVGQGVGNEQFF.

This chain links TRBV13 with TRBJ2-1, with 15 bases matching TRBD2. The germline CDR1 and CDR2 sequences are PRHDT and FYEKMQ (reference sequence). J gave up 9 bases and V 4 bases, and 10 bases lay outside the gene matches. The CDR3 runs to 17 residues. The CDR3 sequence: CASSSPPGTSGRREQFF. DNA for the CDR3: TGTGCCAGCAGCTCACCCCCAGGGACTAGCGGGAGGCGTGAGCAGTTCTTC.

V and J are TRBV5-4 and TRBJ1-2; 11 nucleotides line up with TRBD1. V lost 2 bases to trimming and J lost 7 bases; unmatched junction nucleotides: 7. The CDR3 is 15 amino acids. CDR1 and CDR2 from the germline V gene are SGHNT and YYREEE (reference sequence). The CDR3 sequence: CASSFLGQGAAGYTF. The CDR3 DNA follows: TGTGCCAGCAGCTTCTTAGGACAGGGGGCAGCTGGCTACACCTTC.

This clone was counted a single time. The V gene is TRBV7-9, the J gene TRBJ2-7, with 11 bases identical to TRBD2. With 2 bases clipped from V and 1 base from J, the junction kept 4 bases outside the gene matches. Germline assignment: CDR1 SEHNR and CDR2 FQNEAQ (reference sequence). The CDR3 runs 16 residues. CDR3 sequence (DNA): TGTGCCAGCAGCTTAACTAGCGGGGGCCTTTCCTACGAGCAGTACTTC. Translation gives CASSLTSGGLSYEQYF. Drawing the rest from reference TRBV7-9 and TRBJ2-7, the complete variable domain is DTGVSQNPRHKITKRGQNVTFRCDPISEHNRLYWYRQTLGQGPEFLTYFQNEAQLEKSRLLSDRFSAERPKGSFSTLEIQRTEQGDSAMYLCASSLTSGGLSYEQYFGPGTRLTVT.

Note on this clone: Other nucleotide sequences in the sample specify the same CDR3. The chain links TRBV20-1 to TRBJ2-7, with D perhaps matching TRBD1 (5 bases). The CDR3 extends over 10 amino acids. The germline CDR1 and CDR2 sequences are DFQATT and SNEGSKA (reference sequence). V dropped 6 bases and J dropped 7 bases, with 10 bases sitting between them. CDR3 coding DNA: TGCAGTGCCATAAGGGGTGAGCAGTACTTC. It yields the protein CSAIRGEQYF.

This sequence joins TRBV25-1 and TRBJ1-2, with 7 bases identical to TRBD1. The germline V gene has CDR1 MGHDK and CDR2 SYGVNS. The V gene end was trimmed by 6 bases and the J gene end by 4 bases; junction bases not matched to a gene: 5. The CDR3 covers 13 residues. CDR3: CASSPGTVYGYTF. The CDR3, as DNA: TGTGCCAGCAGCCCCGGGACAGTCTATGGCTACACCTTC.

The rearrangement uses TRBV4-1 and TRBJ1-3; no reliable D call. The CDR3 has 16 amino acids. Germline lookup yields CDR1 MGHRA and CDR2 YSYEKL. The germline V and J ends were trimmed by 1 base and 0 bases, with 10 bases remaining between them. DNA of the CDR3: TGCGCCAGCAGCCAAGTATCCGGGTACTCTGGAAACACCATATATTTT. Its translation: CASSQVSGYSGNTIYF.

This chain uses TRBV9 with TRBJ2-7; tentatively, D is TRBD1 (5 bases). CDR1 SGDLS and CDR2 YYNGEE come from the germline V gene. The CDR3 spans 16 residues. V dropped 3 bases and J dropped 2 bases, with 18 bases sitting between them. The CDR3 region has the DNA TGTGCCAGCAGCGATTCAGGACATGGTAGCCCCTACGAGCAGTACTTC. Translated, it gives CASSDSGHGSPYEQYF.

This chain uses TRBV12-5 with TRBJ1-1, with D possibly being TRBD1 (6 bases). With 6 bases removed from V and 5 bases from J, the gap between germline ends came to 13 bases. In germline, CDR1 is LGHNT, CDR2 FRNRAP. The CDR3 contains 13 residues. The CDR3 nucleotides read TGTGCTAGTGGGACGGACAGAAATACTGAAGCTTTCTTT. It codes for CASGTDRNTEAFF.

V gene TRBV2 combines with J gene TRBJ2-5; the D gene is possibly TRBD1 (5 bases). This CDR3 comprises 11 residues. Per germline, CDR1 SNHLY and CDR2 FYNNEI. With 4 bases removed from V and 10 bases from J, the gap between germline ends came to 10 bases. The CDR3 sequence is CASSGATDQYF. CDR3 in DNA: TGTGCCAGCAGTGGGGCGACAGACCAGTACTTC. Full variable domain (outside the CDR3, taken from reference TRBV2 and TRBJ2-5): EPEVTQTPSHQVTQMGQEVILRCVPISNHLYFYWYRQILGQKVEFLVSFYNNEISEKSEIFDDQFSVERPDGSNFTLKIRSTKLEDSAMYFCASSGATDQYFGPGTRLLVL.

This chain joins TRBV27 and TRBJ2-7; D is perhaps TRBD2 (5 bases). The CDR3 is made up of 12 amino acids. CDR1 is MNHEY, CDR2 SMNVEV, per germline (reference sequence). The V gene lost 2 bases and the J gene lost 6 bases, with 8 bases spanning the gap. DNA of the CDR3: TGTGCCAGCAGTTTAGAGGGTGGCGAGCAGTACTTC. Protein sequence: CASSLEGGEQYF.

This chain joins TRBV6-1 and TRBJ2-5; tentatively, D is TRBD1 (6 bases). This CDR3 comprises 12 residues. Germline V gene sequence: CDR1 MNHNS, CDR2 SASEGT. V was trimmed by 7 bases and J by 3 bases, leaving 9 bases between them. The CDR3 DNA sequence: TGTGCCAGCAACAGGGAGAAAGAGACCCAGTACTTC. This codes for CASNREKETQYF.

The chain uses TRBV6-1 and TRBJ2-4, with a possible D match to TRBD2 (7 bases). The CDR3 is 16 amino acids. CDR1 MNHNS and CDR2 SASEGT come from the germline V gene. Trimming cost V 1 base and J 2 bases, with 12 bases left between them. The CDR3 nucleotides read TGTGCCAGCAGTGAAGGGAGCGGGACAACCAAAAACATTCAGTACTTC. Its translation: CASSEGSGTTKNIQYF.

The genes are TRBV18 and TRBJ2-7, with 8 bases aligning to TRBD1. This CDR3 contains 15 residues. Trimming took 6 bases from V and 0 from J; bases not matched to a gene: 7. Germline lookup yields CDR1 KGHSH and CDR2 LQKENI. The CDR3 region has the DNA TGTGCCAGCTCTCTCGGACAGGGTAGCTCCTACGAGCAGTACTTC. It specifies CASSLGQGSSYEQYF. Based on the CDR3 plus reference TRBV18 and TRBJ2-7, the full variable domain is NAGVMQNPRHLVRRRGQEARLRCSPMKGHSHVYWYRQLPEEGLKFMVYLQKENIIDESGMPKERFSAEFPKEGPSILRIQQVVRGDSAAYFCASSLGQGSSYEQYFGPGTRLTVT.

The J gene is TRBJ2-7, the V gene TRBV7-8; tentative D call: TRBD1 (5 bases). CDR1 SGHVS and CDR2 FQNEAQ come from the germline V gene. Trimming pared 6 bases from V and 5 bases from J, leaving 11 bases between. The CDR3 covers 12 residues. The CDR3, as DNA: TGTGCCAGCAGGGGTCAGGGTAACGAGCAGTACTTC. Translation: CASRGQGNEQYF.

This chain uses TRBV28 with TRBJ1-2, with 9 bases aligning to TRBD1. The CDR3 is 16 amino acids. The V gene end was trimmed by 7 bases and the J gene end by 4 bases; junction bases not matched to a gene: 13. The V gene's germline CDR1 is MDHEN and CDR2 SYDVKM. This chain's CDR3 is CASKTPGQGLGYGYTF. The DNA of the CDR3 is TGTGCCAGCAAGACTCCGGGACAGGGTCTAGGCTATGGCTACACCTTC.